These T cell receptor beta chains were read from a single sample in a study of T cell responses to AZD1222 COVID-19 vaccine. Using immunoSEQ multiplex PCR, the repertoire was profiled, and TCRdb retains in-frame clones only, with some absent. Found here are roughly 140,000 clones, roughly nine tenths of them singletons; the top ten hold around 10%. Sequences were derived from peripheral blood, sampled 28 days after the second AZD1222 dose. The receptors stem from an adult who received the AZD1222 COVID-19 vaccine. CDR3s include the opening cysteine and the closing phenylalanine or tryptophan. Fields, in order: J gene, V gene, clone size, D gene, CDR3 DNA, CDR3 protein. D genes are given only for firm matches. Clone size is not always given. Where it is, it says once, few, many or a class for expanded clones.

J gene: TRBJ1-1; V gene: TRBV29-1; clone size: medium-sized; D gene: NA; CDR3 DNA: TGCAGCGTTGATATTCCGGAGAACACTGAAGCTTTCTTT; CDR3 protein: CSVDIPENTEAFF
J gene: TRBJ1-1; V gene: TRBV18; clone size: NA; D gene: TRBD1; CDR3 DNA: TGTGCCAGCTCACCAGGCACAGGGGCTCAGGACACTGAAGCTTTCTTT; CDR3 protein: CASSPGTGAQDTEAFF
J gene: TRBJ1-5; V gene: TRBV2; clone size: NA; D gene: NA; CDR3 DNA: TGTGCCAGCAGTCGGTGGGGGGGTTATGAGCCCCAGCATTTT; CDR3 protein: CASSRWGGYEPQHF
J gene: TRBJ1-6; V gene: TRBV19; clone size: NA; D gene: NA; CDR3 DNA: TGTGCCAGTAGTATAATGGAAAATTCACCCCTCCACTTT; CDR3 protein: CASSIMENSPLHF
J gene: TRBJ2-2; V gene: TRBV28; clone size: NA; D gene: NA; CDR3 DNA: TGTGCCAGCAGCCGTCCCCGGCGCGCCAGGAACACCGGGGAGCTGTTTTTT; CDR3 protein: CASSRPRRARNTGELFF
J gene: TRBJ2-7; V gene: TRBV2; clone size: NA; D gene: NA; CDR3 DNA: TGTGCCAGCAGTTTAACTTCCTACGAGCAGTACTTC; CDR3 protein: CASSLTSYEQYF
J gene: TRBJ2-1; V gene: TRBV15; clone size: NA; D gene: TRBD2; CDR3 DNA: TGTGCCACCAGCAAGGGACTAGCGGGAGCGCGCAGCTCCTACAATGAGCAGTTCTTC; CDR3 protein: CATSKGLAGARSSYNEQFF
J gene: TRBJ1-6; V gene: TRBV10-2; clone size: NA; D gene: NA; CDR3 DNA: TGCGCCAGCAGTGAGCGGCGCAGGACTAATAATTCACCCCTCCACTTT; CDR3 protein: CASSERRRTNNSPLHF
J gene: TRBJ1-3; V gene: TRBV9; clone size: NA; D gene: NA; CDR3 DNA: TGTGCCAGCAGCGTAGCCCCCTTCCAAAGCACTGGAAACACCATATATTTT; CDR3 protein: CASSVAPFQSTGNTIYF
J gene: TRBJ1-1; V gene: TRBV10-2; clone size: NA; D gene: NA; CDR3 DNA: TGCGCCAGCAGTTCCCACCTGAACACTGAAGCTTTCTTT; CDR3 protein: CASSSHLNTEAFF
J gene: TRBJ1-2; V gene: TRBV11-2; clone size: NA; D gene: NA; CDR3 DNA: TGTGCCAGCAGACAAAACTATGGCTACACCTTC; CDR3 protein: CASRQNYGYTF
J gene: TRBJ2-6; V gene: TRBV19; clone size: once; D gene: NA; CDR3 DNA: TGTGCCAGTAGTCTTATCCCCGGTGGGGCCAACGTCCTGACTTTC; CDR3 protein: CASSLIPGGANVLTF
J gene: TRBJ2-7; V gene: TRBV4-1; clone size: NA; D gene: TRBD2; CDR3 DNA: TGCGCCAGCAGCCAAGATTTTCCTAGCGGCAACTACGAGCAGTACTTC; CDR3 protein: CASSQDFPSGNYEQYF
J gene: TRBJ2-1; V gene: TRBV10-3; clone size: once; D gene: NA; CDR3 DNA: TGTGCCATCAGTACCCCGGGACTTGATGAGCAGTTCTTC; CDR3 protein: CAISTPGLDEQFF
J gene: TRBJ1-2; V gene: TRBV12-3/TRBV12-4; clone size: once; D gene: NA; CDR3 DNA: TGTGCCAGCCTCTCGGGACATCACTATGGCTACACCTTC; CDR3 protein: CASLSGHHYGYTF
J gene: TRBJ1-2; V gene: TRBV6-5; clone size: NA; D gene: NA; CDR3 DNA: TGTGCCAGCACCTTGGGGGGGTTTGGCTACACCTTC; CDR3 protein: CASTLGGFGYTF
J gene: TRBJ1-1; V gene: TRBV6-2/TRBV6-3; clone size: NA; D gene: TRBD1; CDR3 DNA: TGTGCCAGCAGTTTCTCCTTGGACAGGTTGGGGGCTGAAGCTTTCTTT; CDR3 protein: CASSFSLDRLGAEAFF
J gene: TRBJ2-1; V gene: TRBV6-2/TRBV6-3; clone size: NA; D gene: TRBD2; CDR3 DNA: TGTGCCAGCAGCCTATCGCCGGGACTAGCGGGTCATGAGCAGTTCTTC; CDR3 protein: CASSLSPGLAGHEQFF
J gene: TRBJ2-7; V gene: TRBV2; clone size: once; D gene: TRBD1; CDR3 DNA: TGTGCCAGCCCCCGTGAGACAGGGTCTTACGAGCAGTACTTC; CDR3 protein: CASPRETGSYEQYF
J gene: TRBJ1-3; V gene: TRBV4-1; clone size: NA; D gene: TRBD1; CDR3 DNA: TGCGCCAGCAGCCGGACAGGGACCTCTGGAAACACCATATATTTT; CDR3 protein: CASSRTGTSGNTIYF
J gene: TRBJ1-5; V gene: TRBV18; clone size: NA; D gene: TRBD1; CDR3 DNA: TGTGCCAGCTCACCGACGACGACCGGACAGGGGTACAAGCCCCAGCATTTT; CDR3 protein: CASSPTTTGQGYKPQHF
J gene: TRBJ2-3; V gene: TRBV7-9; clone size: NA; D gene: NA; CDR3 DNA: TGTGCCAGCAGTAGGACCCTAGCTTTCGCGGATACGCAGTATTTT; CDR3 protein: CASSRTLAFADTQYF
J gene: TRBJ1-4; V gene: TRBV6-2/TRBV6-3; clone size: NA; D gene: NA; CDR3 DNA: TGTGCCAGCAGTTACCCTGGACGGGAAAAACTGTTTTTT; CDR3 protein: CASSYPGREKLFF
J gene: TRBJ2-3; V gene: TRBV27; clone size: NA; D gene: TRBD2; CDR3 DNA: TGTGCCAGCAGTTTGGGCGGGAGTAGTGGCGGGGATACGCAGTATTTT; CDR3 protein: CASSLGGSSGGDTQYF
J gene: TRBJ1-1; V gene: TRBV28; clone size: NA; D gene: NA; CDR3 DNA: TGTGCCAGCAGCTCCTCCCTCGGGGGAGGGATGAACACTGAAGCTTTCTTT; CDR3 protein: CASSSSLGGGMNTEAFF
J gene: TRBJ2-7; V gene: TRBV27; clone size: NA; D gene: TRBD2; CDR3 DNA: TGTGCCAGCGCGACCCTAGCGGGGCCCGGTGAGCAGTACTTC; CDR3 protein: CASATLAGPGEQYF
J gene: TRBJ2-2; V gene: TRBV11-1; clone size: NA; D gene: NA; CDR3 DNA: TGTGCCAGCAGCCCTGACCCGGTGGGCACCGGGGAGCTGTTTTTT; CDR3 protein: CASSPDPVGTGELFF
J gene: TRBJ2-2; V gene: TRBV24-1; clone size: NA; D gene: NA; CDR3 DNA: TGTGCCACCAGTGATCCTTATTGGGGGAGCACCGGGGAGCTGTTTTTT; CDR3 protein: CATSDPYWGSTGELFF
J gene: TRBJ1-2; V gene: TRBV6-5; clone size: NA; D gene: TRBD1; CDR3 DNA: TGTGCCAGCCGGACAGGGGACCTCAACTATGGCTACACCTTC; CDR3 protein: CASRTGDLNYGYTF